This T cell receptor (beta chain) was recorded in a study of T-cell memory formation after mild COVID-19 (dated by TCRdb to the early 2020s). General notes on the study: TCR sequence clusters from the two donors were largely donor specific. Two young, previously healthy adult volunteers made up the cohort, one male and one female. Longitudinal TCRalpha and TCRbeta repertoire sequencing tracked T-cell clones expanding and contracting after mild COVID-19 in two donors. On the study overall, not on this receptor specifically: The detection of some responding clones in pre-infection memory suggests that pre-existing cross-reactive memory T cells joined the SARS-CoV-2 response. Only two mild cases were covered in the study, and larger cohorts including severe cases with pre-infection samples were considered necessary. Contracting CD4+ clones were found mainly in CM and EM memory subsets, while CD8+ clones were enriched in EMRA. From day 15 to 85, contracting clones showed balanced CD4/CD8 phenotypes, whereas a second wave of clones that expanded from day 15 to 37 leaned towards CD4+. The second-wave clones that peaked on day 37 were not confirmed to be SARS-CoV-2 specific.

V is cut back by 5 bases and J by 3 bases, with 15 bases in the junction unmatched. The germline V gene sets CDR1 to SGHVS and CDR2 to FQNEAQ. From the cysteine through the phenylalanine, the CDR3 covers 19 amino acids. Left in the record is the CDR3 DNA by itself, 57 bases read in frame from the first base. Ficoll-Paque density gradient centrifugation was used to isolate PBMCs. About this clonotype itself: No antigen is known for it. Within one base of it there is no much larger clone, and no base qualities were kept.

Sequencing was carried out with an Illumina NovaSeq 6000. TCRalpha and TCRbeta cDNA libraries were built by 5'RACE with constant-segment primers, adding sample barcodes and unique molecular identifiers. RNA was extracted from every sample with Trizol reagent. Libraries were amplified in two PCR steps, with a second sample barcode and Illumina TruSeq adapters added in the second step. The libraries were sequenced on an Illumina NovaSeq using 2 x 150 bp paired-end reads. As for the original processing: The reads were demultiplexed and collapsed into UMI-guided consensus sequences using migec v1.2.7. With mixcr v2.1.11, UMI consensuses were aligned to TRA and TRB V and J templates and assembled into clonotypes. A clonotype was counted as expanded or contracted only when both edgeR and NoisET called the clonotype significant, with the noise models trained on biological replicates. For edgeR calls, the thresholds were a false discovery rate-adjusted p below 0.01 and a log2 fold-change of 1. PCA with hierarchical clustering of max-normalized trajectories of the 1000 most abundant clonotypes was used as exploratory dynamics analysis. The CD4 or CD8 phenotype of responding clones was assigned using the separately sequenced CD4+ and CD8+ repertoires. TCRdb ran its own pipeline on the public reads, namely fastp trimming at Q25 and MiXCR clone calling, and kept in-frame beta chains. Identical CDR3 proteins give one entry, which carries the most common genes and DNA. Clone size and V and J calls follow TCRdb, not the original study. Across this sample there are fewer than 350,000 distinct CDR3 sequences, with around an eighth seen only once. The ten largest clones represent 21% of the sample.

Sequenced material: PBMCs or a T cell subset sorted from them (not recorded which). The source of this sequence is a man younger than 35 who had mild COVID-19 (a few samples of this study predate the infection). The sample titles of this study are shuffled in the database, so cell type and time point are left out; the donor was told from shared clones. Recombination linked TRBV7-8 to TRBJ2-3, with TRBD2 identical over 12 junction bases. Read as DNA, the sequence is TGTGCCAGCAGCCCTGGGCTAGCGGGGGGGATAACGCGGACAGATACGCAGTATTTT. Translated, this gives CASSPGLAGGITRTDTQYF.